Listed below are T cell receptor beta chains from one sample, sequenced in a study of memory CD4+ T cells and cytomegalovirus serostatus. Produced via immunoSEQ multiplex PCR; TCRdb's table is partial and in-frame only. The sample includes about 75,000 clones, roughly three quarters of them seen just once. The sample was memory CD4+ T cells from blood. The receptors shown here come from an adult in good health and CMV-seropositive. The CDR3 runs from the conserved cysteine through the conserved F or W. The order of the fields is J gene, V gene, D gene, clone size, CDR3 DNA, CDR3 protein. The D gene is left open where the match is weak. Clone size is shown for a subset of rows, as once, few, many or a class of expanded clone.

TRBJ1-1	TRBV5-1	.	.	TGCGCCAGCAGCTTGGGGCGGGGTGGCTGGCAGATGAACACTGAAGCTTTCTTT	CASSLGRGGWQMNTEAFF
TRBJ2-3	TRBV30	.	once	TGTGCCTGGAGGCCCCCCACAGATACGCAGTATTTT	CAWRPPTDTQYF
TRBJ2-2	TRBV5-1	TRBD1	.	TGCGCCAGCAGCTTCAGGGGGCAGAACACCGGGGAGCTGTTTTTT	CASSFRGQNTGELFF
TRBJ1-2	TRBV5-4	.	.	TGTGCCAGCAGCCATCCCGACAGCGACTATGGCTACACCTTC	CASSHPDSDYGYTF
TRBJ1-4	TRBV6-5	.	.	TGTGCCAGCAGAGGGACGCCCAATGAAAAACTGTTTTTT	CASRGTPNEKLFF
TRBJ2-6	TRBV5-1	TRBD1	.	TGCGCCAGCAGCTTGCGGGACAGGGGCACCTCTGGGGCCAACGTCCTGACTTTC	CASSLRDRGTSGANVLTF
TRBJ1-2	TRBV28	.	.	TGTGCCAGCAGTTCCCCCAACTATGGCTACACCTTC	CASSSPNYGYTF
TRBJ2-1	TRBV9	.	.	TGTGCCAGCAGCGTTAGCGGCGCGCTAGCCGTCGATTACAATGAGCAGTTCTTC	CASSVSGALAVDYNEQFF
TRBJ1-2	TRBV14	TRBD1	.	TGTGCCAGCAGCCCCACCGGACAGGGAAAAAAACCCCTCTATGGCTACACCTTC	CASSPTGQGKKPLYGYTF
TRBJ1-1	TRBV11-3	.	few	TGTGCCAGCCGGGGAAACACTGAAGCTTTCTTT	CASRGNTEAFF
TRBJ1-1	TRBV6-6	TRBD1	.	TGTGCCAGCAGGCAACTCCTGGGACAGGGGGAAACTGAAGCTTTCTTT	CASRQLLGQGETEAFF
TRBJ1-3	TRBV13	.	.	TGTGCCAGCAGCTTACAGGGAATCTCTGGAAACACCATATATTTT	CASSLQGISGNTIYF
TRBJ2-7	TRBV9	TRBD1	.	TGTGCCAGCAGCGTAGAGGAAGGGACAGGGGCCTTCCCCTACGAGCAGTACTTC	CASSVEEGTGAFPYEQYF
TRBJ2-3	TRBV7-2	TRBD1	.	TGTGCCAGCAGCCTCGACAGGGTTCGACTCACAGATACGCAGTATTTT	CASSLDRVRLTDTQYF
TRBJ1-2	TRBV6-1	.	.	TGTGCCAGCAGTGAAGCAAGAAGGGGCAGGTGGGGCTACACCTTC	CASSEARRGRWGYTF
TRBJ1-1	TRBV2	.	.	TGTGCCAGCAGTGTCGACGGACTGAACACTGAAGCTTTCTTT	CASSVDGLNTEAFF
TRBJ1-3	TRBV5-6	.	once	TGTGCCAGCAGTTATAGCAACACCATATATTTT	CASSYSNTIYF
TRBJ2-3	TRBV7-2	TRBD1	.	TGTGCCAGCAGCACCTGGACAGGGGGCAACACAGATACGCAGTATTTT	CASSTWTGGNTDTQYF
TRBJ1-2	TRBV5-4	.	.	TGTGCCAGCAGCGACGGGCCTAGGGACTATGGCTACACCTTC	CASSDGPRDYGYTF
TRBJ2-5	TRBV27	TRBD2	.	TGTGCCAGCAGTTTTGGAGGGACTAGAGAGACCCAGTACTTC	CASSFGGTRETQYF
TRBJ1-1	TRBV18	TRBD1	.	TGTGCCAGCTCACCCGTAGGGACAGGCGCTGAAGCTTTCTTT	CASSPVGTGAEAFF
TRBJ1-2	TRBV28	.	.	TGTGCCAGCCATTTGGCGCAGAATGGCTACACCTTC	CASHLAQNGYTF
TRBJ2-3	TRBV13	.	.	TGTGCCAGCAGGCGACTATGGGGAGCAGATACGCAGTATTTT	CASRRLWGADTQYF
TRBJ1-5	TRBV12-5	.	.	TGTGCCCTAGGGGGGGCTGGACAGCCCCAGCATTTT	CALGGAGQPQHF
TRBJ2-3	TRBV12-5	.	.	TGTGCTAGTGGTCCCCCCACCCCCACAGATACGCAGTATTTT	CASGPPTPTDTQYF
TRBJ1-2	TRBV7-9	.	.	TGTGCCAGCAGCTTATGGCACTATGGCTACACCTTC	CASSLWHYGYTF
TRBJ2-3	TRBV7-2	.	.	TGTGCCAGCAGCTCTGGCATCGTCTCAGATACGCAGTATTTT	CASSSGIVSDTQYF
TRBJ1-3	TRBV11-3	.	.	TGTGCCAGCAGCTCAAGGCCCTTCTCTGGAAACACCATATATTTT	CASSSRPFSGNTIYF
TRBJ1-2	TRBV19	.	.	TGTGCCAGTAGTTCATTTACCCCTGGACAGCTCTATTATGGCTACACCTTC	CASSSFTPGQLYYGYTF
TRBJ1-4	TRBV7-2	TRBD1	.	TGTGCCAGCAGCCTGGGACAGGCTGAAAAACTGTTTTTT	CASSLGQAEKLFF
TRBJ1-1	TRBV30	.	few	TGTGCCTGGAGTCCGCTATATGGGAACACTGAAGCTTTCTTT	CAWSPLYGNTEAFF
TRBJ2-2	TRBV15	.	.	TGTGCCACCAGCAGAGATCTTTCCAGCCCGAACACCGGGGAGCTGTTTTTT	CATSRDLSSPNTGELFF
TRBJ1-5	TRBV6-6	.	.	TGTGCCAGCGGGGGGGTTATACGCAATCAGCCCCAGCATTTT	CASGGVIRNQPQHF
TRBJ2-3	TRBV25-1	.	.	TGTGCCAGCAGTGAATACGAGGGTAGGGGTTCAGATACGCAGTATTTT	CASSEYEGRGSDTQYF
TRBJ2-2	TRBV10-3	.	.	TGTGCCATCAGGGGGGGGCGGAGAGCCGGGGAGCTGTTTTTT	CAIRGGRRAGELFF
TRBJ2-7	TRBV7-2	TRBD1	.	TGTGCCAGCAGACCCCAATTACAGGGGGAGCAGTACTTC	CASRPQLQGEQYF
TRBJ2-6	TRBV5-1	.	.	TGCGCCAGCAGCGATATTAAGCTAGGGGCCAACGTCCTGACTTTC	CASSDIKLGANVLTF
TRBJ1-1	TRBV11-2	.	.	TGTGCCAGCAGCCGCTACTCGGGCACTGAAGCTTTCTTT	CASSRYSGTEAFF
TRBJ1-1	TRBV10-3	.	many	TGTGCCATCAGTGTGGCCGGAGGGCACACTGAAGCTTTCTTT	CAISVAGGHTEAFF
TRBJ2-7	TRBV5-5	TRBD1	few	TGTGCCAGCAGCTTGGCCGTGGGGACAGGTTACGAGCAGTACTTC	CASSLAVGTGYEQYF
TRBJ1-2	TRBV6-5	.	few	TGTGCCAGCAGTTTCCTAACACGGACCTATGGCTACACCTTC	CASSFLTRTYGYTF
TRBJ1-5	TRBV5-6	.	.	TGTGCCAGCAGCTTGGCCAATCAGCCCCAGCATTTT	CASSLANQPQHF
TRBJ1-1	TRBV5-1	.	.	TGCGCCAGCAGCTTGGATACGGTTCTGAACACTGAAGCTTTCTTT	CASSLDTVLNTEAFF
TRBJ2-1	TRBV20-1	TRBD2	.	TGCAGGGCCGGCACTAGCGGTGAGCAGTTCTTC	CRAGTSGEQFF
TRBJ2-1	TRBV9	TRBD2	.	TGTGCCAGCAGCGTACTAGCGGGTGCCCAGCAGTTCTTC	CASSVLAGAQQFF